Listed below are T cell receptor beta chains from one sample, sequenced in a study of shared clonotypes between healthy human individuals. Profiled with immunoSEQ multiplex PCR; TCRdb holds only in-frame clones, not every one. The sample records under 1,100,000 clones, 65% to 80% being singletons. The specimen was memory CD4+ T cells sorted from blood. Receptor source: a young man in good health. CDR3s include the opening cysteine and the closing phenylalanine or tryptophan. D genes are given only for firm matches. Clone size is stated in some rows and not others, as once, few, many or a class when expanded.

once | TRBJ2-7 | TRBD1 | TRBV9 | CASSAGRGSSYEQYF | TGTGCCAGCAGCGCCGGCAGGGGGAGCTCCTACGAGCAGTACTTC
NA | TRBJ2-1 | NA | TRBV10-3 | CAIRGTPSVGHEQFF | TGTGCCATCAGAGGGACACCCTCGGTAGGCCATGAGCAGTTCTTC
few | TRBJ1-1 | TRBD1 | TRBV2 | CASSEFQGGNTEAFF | TGTGCCAGCAGTGAATTTCAGGGGGGAAACACTGAAGCTTTCTTT
NA | TRBJ1-1 | NA | TRBV7-2 | CASSSQAGTEAFF | TGTGCCAGCAGCTCTCAAGCAGGCACTGAAGCTTTCTTT
NA | TRBJ2-1 | NA | TRBV7-2 | CASSLLRPPGNEQFF | TGTGCCAGCAGCCTTCTACGGCCCCCCGGCAATGAGCAGTTCTTC
once | TRBJ2-4 | NA | TRBV4-1 | CASSQAKNIQYF | TGCGCCAGCAGCCAAGCCAAAAACATTCAGTACTTC
NA | TRBJ2-7 | NA | TRBV25-1 | CASSDLFGTSKSHEQYF | TGTGCCAGCAGTGATCTCTTCGGGACTTCCAAAAGTCACGAGCAGTACTTC
NA | TRBJ1-2 | NA | TRBV29-1 | CSVEGDQLAYGYTF | TGCAGCGTTGAAGGGGATCAGTTGGCCTATGGCTACACCTTC
NA | TRBJ1-3 | NA | TRBV9 | CASSVLKSGAGNTIYF | TGTGCCAGCAGCGTATTAAAATCGGGAGCTGGAAACACCATATATTTT
NA | TRBJ1-2 | NA | TRBV10-2 | CASSEVIIGDYGYTF | TGCGCCAGCAGCGAAGTCATCATCGGGGACTATGGCTACACCTTC
NA | TRBJ1-1 | TRBD1 | TRBV6-1 | CASSLQGAASPEAFF | TGTGCCAGCAGTTTACAGGGGGCGGCTAGCCCTGAAGCTTTCTTT
NA | TRBJ1-3 | TRBD1 | TRBV9 | CASSPGTAGNTIYF | TGTGCCAGCAGCCCAGGGACAGCTGGAAACACCATATATTTT
few | TRBJ1-3 | NA | TRBV7-6 | CASSLQGSGNTIYF | TGTGCCAGCAGCTTACAGGGATCCGGAAACACCATATATTTT
few | TRBJ1-5 | NA | TRBV2 | CASSGSNQPQHF | TGTGCCAGCAGCGGGTCGAATCAGCCCCAGCATTTT
NA | TRBJ2-1 | TRBD2 | TRBV5-8 | CASSLRTSGADKRDNEQFF | TGTGCCAGCAGCTTGCGGACTAGCGGGGCGGATAAGAGGGACAATGAGCAGTTCTTC
NA | TRBJ1-6 | TRBD1 | TRBV6-6 | CATKGGTGVSPLHF | TGTGCCACCAAGGGTGGGACAGGGGTTTCACCCCTCCACTTT
few | TRBJ2-1 | NA | TRBV11-2 | CASSRVFSGPNEQFF | TGTGCCAGCAGCCGCGTATTCAGCGGACCTAATGAGCAGTTCTTC
few | TRBJ1-6 | NA | TRBV7-9 | CASSRSEDYNSPLHF | TGTGCCAGCAGCCGATCGGAGGACTATAATTCACCCCTCCACTTT
NA | TRBJ2-3 | TRBD2 | TRBV7-8 | CASSPGLAGESTDTQYF | TGTGCCAGCAGCCCGGGACTAGCGGGGGAGAGCACAGATACGCAGTATTTT
NA | TRBJ1-3 | NA | TRBV4-1 | CASSQVGGTGGNTIYF | TGCGCCAGCAGCCAAGTAGGGGGGACTGGTGGAAACACCATATATTTT
NA | TRBJ1-1 | NA | TRBV2 | CASSRDQGIKAGAFF | TGTGCCAGCAGTAGAGATCAGGGGATCAAGGCGGGTGCTTTCTTT
NA | TRBJ2-7 | NA | TRBV19 | CASSLRDGSYEQYF | TGTGCCAGTAGTCTCAGGGACGGTTCCTACGAGCAGTACTTC
NA | TRBJ2-7 | TRBD2 | TRBV19 | CASSLTSGKYEQYF | TGTGCCAGTAGTTTGACTAGCGGCAAGTACGAGCAGTACTTC
few | TRBJ2-1 | TRBD2 | TRBV19 | CASKLAGRSSYNEQFF | TGTGCCAGTAAACTAGCGGGACGAAGCTCCTACAATGAGCAGTTCTTC
NA | TRBJ2-4 | NA | TRBV19 | CASSSGTARAKNIQYF | TGTGCCAGTAGTAGCGGGACAGCTAGAGCCAAAAACATTCAGTACTTC
NA | TRBJ2-3 | NA | TRBV7-2 | CASSLGGLADTDTQYF | TGTGCCAGCAGCTTAGGAGGCCTAGCCGACACAGATACGCAGTATTTT
NA | TRBJ1-2 | TRBD1 | TRBV28 | CASSTFSGTGLYGYTF | TGTGCCAGCAGCACTTTTTCCGGGACAGGGCTCTATGGCTACACCTTC
many | TRBJ1-1 | NA | TRBV6-6 | CASSVDQDTEAFF | TGTGCCAGCAGCGTCGACCAGGACACTGAAGCTTTCTTT
few | TRBJ1-2 | TRBD1 | TRBV4-1 | CASSSGQGNYGYTF | TGCGCCAGCAGCTCGGGACAGGGAAACTATGGCTACACCTTC
NA | TRBJ2-3 | NA | TRBV11-2 | CASSLDSPSTDTQYF | TGTGCCAGCAGCCTCGACAGCCCCTCCACAGATACGCAGTATTTT
few | TRBJ1-1 | NA | TRBV4-1 | CASSQPMDRAEAFF | TGCGCCAGCAGCCAACCCATGGACAGAGCTGAAGCTTTCTTT
NA | TRBJ2-3 | TRBD2 | TRBV5-5 | CASKTGRAGADTQYF | TGTGCCAGCAAAACCGGGAGGGCCGGGGCAGATACGCAGTATTTT
NA | TRBJ2-5 | NA | TRBV29-1 | CSVLGQSTKETQYF | TGCAGCGTCCTCGGACAGTCCACGAAAGAGACCCAGTACTTC
NA | TRBJ2-7 | TRBD2 | TRBV7-2 | CASRSGGYYEQYF | TGTGCCAGCAGAAGCGGGGGGTACTACGAGCAGTACTTC
few | TRBJ1-6 | NA | TRBV11-2 | CASSLVNSPLHF | TGTGCCAGCAGCTTAGTTAATTCACCCCTCCACTTT
NA | TRBJ2-1 | TRBD1 | TRBV5-1 | CASSPGTGGLNEQFF | TGCGCCAGCAGCCCGGGGACAGGAGGGTTGAATGAGCAGTTCTTC
few | TRBJ1-2 | NA | TRBV7-6 | CASSPEGDGYGYTF | TGTGCCAGCAGCCCCGAGGGGGACGGCTATGGCTACACCTTC
NA | TRBJ2-7 | NA | TRBV2 | CASRGTTGLHPSEQYF | TGTGCCAGCAGGGGAACGACCGGACTGCATCCTAGCGAGCAGTACTTC
NA | TRBJ2-2 | NA | TRBV6-4 | CASRRESTGELFF | TGTGCCAGCCGCAGGGAGAGCACCGGGGAGCTGTTTTTT
NA | TRBJ1-5 | NA | TRBV19 | CASSISGGNQPQHF | TGTGCCAGTAGTATTTCAGGGGGCAATCAGCCCCAGCATTTT
NA | TRBJ1-6 | NA | TRBV11-2 | CASSLDRVNSPLHF | TGTGCCAGCAGCTTAGACAGGGTAAACTCACCCCTCCACTTT
NA | TRBJ2-5 | NA | TRBV10-3 | CAISEIWGPQETQYF | TGTGCCATCAGTGAAATTTGGGGACCCCAAGAGACCCAGTACTTC
NA | TRBJ2-7 | NA | TRBV6-6 | CASSYRSGSIYEQYF | TGTGCCAGCAGTTACAGGTCTGGATCCATCTACGAGCAGTACTTC
NA | TRBJ1-2 | NA | TRBV11-2 | CASSLGQGDNYGYTF | TGTGCCAGCAGCTTAGGCCAGGGCGATAACTATGGCTACACCTTC